The T cell receptor beta chain described here comes from a study of Ad26.COV2.S vaccination and SARS-CoV-2 variants. Study-level information: Once or twice, 56 days apart, Ad26.COV2.S was delivered intramuscularly.

Germline CDR1 and CDR2: SGHTA and FQGTGA. The CDR3 covers 15 residues. The V gene lost 5 bases and the J gene lost 9 bases, with 20 bases spanning the gap. A remark on this clone: The target antigen is unknown.

Noted treatment: over 15 received Ad26.COV2.S at low or high dose, single or two shots; several received placebo; per-sample allocation not given. After the first vaccine or placebo injection, samples were drawn on day 63. Points from the study as a whole: Those who received vaccine or placebo ended up with similar non-spike TCR breadth.

Repertoires were generated with immunoSEQ multiplex PCR, while TCRdb's copy carries only in-frame clones and drops some. The sample yields a few hundred thousand clones, around 82% seen once. The chain has TRBV7-3 and TRBJ1-3, with D possibly TRBD1 on 5 matching bases. Sequencing was performed on peripheral blood, taken in a trial of Ad26.COV2.S vaccine versus placebo. This clonotype originated in a person between 18 and 65 years old who received the Ad26.COV2.S COVID-19 vaccine or a placebo. The CDR3 bases are TGTGCCAGCAGCCCAACAGGTACTCTGGGTGGCACCATATATTTT. It translates to CASSPTGTLGGTIYF.